This passage covers 11 T cell receptor beta chains from one sample sequenced in a study of cytomegalovirus exposure and HLA in healthy donors. The PCR contained 60 Vbeta and 13 Jbeta primers. Clones were read by immunoSEQ multiplex PCR, and TCRdb kept only the in-frame ones, dropping some. The profile shows about 75,000 clones, more than 75% of them singletons. Sequencing was performed on PBMCs. These receptors originate from a man between 18 and 35 years old in good health and CMV-seronegative.

This chain joins TRBV5-5 and TRBJ2-7; tentatively, D is TRBD2 (5 bases). The CDR3 has 17 residues. Germline CDR1 reads SGHKS; CDR2 reads YYEKEE (reference sequence). V was shortened by 0 bases and J by 3 bases, with 19 bases between the two germline ends. In DNA, the CDR3 is TGTGCCAGCAGCTTGGCCTTCAGTTGGACTTCACGCTACGAGCAGTACTTC. Translating it yields CASSLAFSWTSRYEQYF.

The rearrangement uses TRBV29-1 and TRBJ2-1; 7 nucleotides align to TRBD2. Germline V gene sequence: CDR1 SQVTM, CDR2 ANQGSEA. V lost 7 bases and J lost 8; bases outside the gene matches: 8. This CDR3 has 12 residues. CDR3 loop: CSAGLVIYEQFF. CDR3 sequence (DNA): TGCAGCGCAGGACTAGTCATCTATGAGCAGTTCTTC.

This clone was found a few times. A read error may account for a junction end that differs from germline. This chain joins TRBV7-9 and TRBJ1-1; D call uncertain. Germline V gene lookup returns CDR1 SEHNR and CDR2 FQNEAQ (reference sequence). The CDR3 contains 11 residues. In nucleotides, the CDR3 is TGTGCCAGCAGCACAACCCAGGAGGTCCGCTTT. Translating it yields CASSTTQEVRF.

The rearrangement joins TRBV15 to TRBJ2-7, with D possibly matching TRBD1 (6 bases). V was shortened by 2 bases and J by 6 bases, with 11 bases between the two germline ends. CDR1 is LNHNV and CDR2 is YYDKDF in the germline V gene (reference sequence). The CDR3 is 13 residues long. CDR3 protein: CATSRNRAGEQYF. CDR3 DNA sequence: TGTGCCACCAGCAGAAACAGGGCTGGCGAGCAGTACTTC.

This chain uses TRBV28 with TRBJ1-2, with a possible D match to TRBD1 (5 bases). Looked up from germline, CDR1 is MDHEN and CDR2 is SYDVKM. CDR3 length equals 17 residues. V dropped 6 bases and J dropped 1 base, with 21 bases sitting between them. CDR3 loop: CASSHDPGGVFNYGYTF. CDR3 nucleotides: TGTGCCAGCAGCCATGACCCCGGGGGTGTGTTTAACTATGGCTACACCTTC.

This chain joins TRBV5-1 and TRBJ2-3; 8 nucleotides line up with TRBD2. This CDR3 is 14 amino acids long. After removal of 2 bases from V and 4 bases from J, the junction contained 3 bases not matched to a gene. Per the germline V gene, CDR1 is SGHRS and CDR2 is YFSETQ. The CDR3 bases are TGCGCCAGCAGCTTCAGCGGGAGACCAGATACGCAGTATTTT. It encodes CASSFSGRPDTQYF.

V usage is TRBV11-2 and J usage is TRBJ2-1; tentative D call: TRBD2 (6 bases). Trimming removed 0 bases at V and 0 bases at J, with 9 bases between. This CDR3 has 16 residues. Germline V CDR1 and CDR2: SGHAT, FQNNGV. For the CDR3, the DNA is TGTGCCAGCAGCTTAGAGGCGGGGAGCTCCTACAATGAGCAGTTCTTC. Protein: CASSLEAGSSYNEQFF.

The rearrangement joins TRBV6-6 to TRBJ1-1; TRBD1 is a possible D gene (6 bases). Germline CDR1 is MNHNY and CDR2 is SVGAGI (reference sequence). Trimming removed 2 bases at V and 4 bases at J, with 11 bases between. This CDR3 comprises 14 residues. CDR3 region: CASSYAQGFTEAFF. The CDR3 DNA reads as TGTGCCAGCAGTTACGCTCAGGGGTTCACTGAAGCTTTCTTT.

This clone was observed a single time. This chain connects TRBV19 to TRBJ1-2; TRBD1 aligns across 10 bases. This CDR3 has 15 amino acids. CDR1 is LNHDA and CDR2 is SQIVND in the germline V gene (reference sequence). Unmatched junction bases numbered 4, after V lost 4 bases and J lost 2 bases. The chain's CDR3 is CASSRPGQGNYGYTF. CDR3 sequence (DNA): TGTGCCAGTAGTAGACCGGGACAGGGGAACTATGGCTACACCTTC.

This chain links TRBV5-1 with TRBJ1-2; 7 bases fit TRBD1. The V gene's germline CDR1 is SGHRS and CDR2 YFSETQ. The CDR3 is made up of 17 amino acids. V shed 0 bases, J shed 6 bases, and the junction held 14 bases outside the gene matches. CDR3 coding DNA: TGCGCCAGCAGCTTGGAGGGACAGCTGCCCGTTGAGGATGGCTACACCTTC. Its translation is CASSLEGQLPVEDGYTF.

This rearrangement joins TRBV2 to TRBJ2-2, with 7 bases aligning to TRBD1. This CDR3 is built from 15 residues. V was pared by 3 bases and J by 0 bases, with 1 base of the junction left unmatched. CDR1 and CDR2 from the germline V gene are SNHLY and FYNNEI. The CDR3 DNA sequence: TGTGCCAGCAGTGACCAGGGGGCGAACACCGGGGAGCTGTTTTTT. Translation: CASSDQGANTGELFF.